A single sample gave rise to the 2 T cell receptor beta chains below, sequenced in a study of T cell responses to AZD1222 COVID-19 vaccine. The repertoire was sequenced with immunoSEQ multiplex PCR; TCRdb's copy has only in-frame clones and lacks some. Seen here are 150,000 to 200,000 clones, about 90% observed once, and the top ten hold more than 1%. The sample was peripheral blood, taken 28 days after the second AZD1222 dose. These receptors came from an adult who received the AZD1222 COVID-19 vaccine.

This sequence joins TRBV11-3 and TRBJ2-5, with D unclear. Trimming cost V 5 bases and J 6 bases, with 16 bases left between them. Per germline, CDR1 SGHNT and CDR2 YENEEA. This CDR3 is built from 14 residues. The CDR3 sequence: CASSPRGPAQTQYF. Written as DNA, the CDR3 is TGTGCCAGCAGCCCTCGAGGCCCGGCCCAGACCCAGTACTTC. The whole variable domain, filled in from reference TRBV11-3 and TRBJ2-5, reads EAGVVQSPRYKIIEKKQPVAFWCNPISGHNTLYWYLQNLGQGPELLIRYENEEAVDDSQLPKDRFSAERLKGVDSTLKIQPAELGDSAVYLCASSPRGPAQTQYFGPGTRLLVL.

This chain connects TRBV9 to TRBJ2-2; no definite D call. Germline V lookup: CDR1 SGDLS, CDR2 YYNGEE. This CDR3 has 13 amino acids. The V and J ends lost 3 bases and 0 bases respectively, with 3 bases between them. The CDR3 region is CASSASNTGELFF. CDR3 in DNA: TGTGCCAGCAGCGCCTCGAACACCGGGGAGCTGTTTTTT.